Presented here are 32 T cell receptor beta chains from one specimen sequenced in a study of shared clonotypes between healthy human individuals. Only CD45RO-negative cells positively selected for CCR7 counted as naive CD8 cells, so terminally differentiated effector memory CD45RA+ cells were excluded. Clones were read by immunoSEQ multiplex PCR, and TCRdb kept only the in-frame ones, dropping some. The data contain approximately 740,000 clones, about 92% of them singletons. Sequenced material: naive CD8+ T cells sorted from blood. The receptors stem from a young man in good health.

CDR3 sequence reads: CASSLSANTGELFF. In nucleotides, the CDR3 is TGCGCCAGCAGCTTATCAGCGAACACCGGGGAGCTGTTTTTT. The chain joins TRBV5-1 to TRBJ2-2; D is ambiguous. CDR1 is SGHRS and CDR2 is YFSETQ in the germline V gene. The CDR3 is 14 amino acids. V was shortened by 2 bases and J by 0 bases, with 5 bases between the two germline ends.

CDR3 nucleotides: TGCGCCAGCAGCCATTCTAAAACCTGTCCAGCTACATCCTCTTATCAGCCCCAGCATTTT. Protein: CASSHSKTCPATSSYQPQHF. This chain joins TRBV23-1 and TRBJ1-5; D gene uncertain. TRBV23-1 carries the ORF label, with uncertain function. V lost 6 bases and J lost 5, with 32 bases in between. The CDR3 sequence is 20 residues long.

This chain uses TRBV7-2 with TRBJ2-1, with 8 bases aligning to TRBD1. Trimming cost V 5 bases and J 7 bases; bases outside gene matches: 10. CDR1 is SGHTA, CDR2 FQGNSA, per germline. There are 15 residues in the CDR3. This chain's CDR3 is CASSHVQGARNEQFF. In DNA form, the CDR3 reads TGTGCCAGCAGCCACGTGCAGGGGGCGCGGAATGAGCAGTTCTTC.

This clone occurred a few times. The chain uses TRBV2 and TRBJ2-7; either TRBD1 or TRBD2 may fit D (5 bases each). The CDR3 has 12 residues. Deletions cut 5 bases from V and 5 bases from J, with 10 bases between. In germline, CDR1 is SNHLY, CDR2 FYNNEI. The CDR3 nucleotides are TGTGCCAGCAGTCCCGGGACCCACGAGCAGTACTTC. It codes for CASSPGTHEQYF.

The rearrangement links TRBV27 to TRBJ2-7; 7 bases are a match to TRBD1. CDR3 length equals 16 residues. Germline V gene sequence: CDR1 MNHEY, CDR2 SMNVEV (reference sequence). V trimming: 3 bases; J trimming: 2 bases; junction bases outside the gene matches: 10. The CDR3 DNA follows: TGTGCCAGCAGTTTGGACCCCCGGGACAGCCCCTACGAGCAGTACTTC. Amino acid sequence: CASSLDPRDSPYEQYF.

A note on this clone: The sample carries other DNA sequences with the same CDR3. The chain is built from TRBV7-6 and TRBJ2-7, with 10 bases matching TRBD2. V lost 5 bases and J lost 3; bases outside the gene matches: 4. Germline V gives CDR1 SGHVS, CDR2 FNYEAQ. The CDR3 is made up of 14 amino acids. The CDR3 reads CASSPRTSGYEQYF. The CDR3 DNA follows: TGTGCCAGCAGCCCTAGGACTAGCGGCTACGAGCAGTACTTC.

On this clone itself: Distinct nucleotide sequences in the sample also encode this CDR3. This sequence joins TRBV27 and TRBJ2-7; D may be TRBD2 (5 bases). The CDR3 has 14 residues. Germline V gene data show CDR1 as MNHEY and CDR2 as SMNVEV (reference sequence). The ends were cut back, 2 bases at V and 3 bases at J, with 11 bases in the middle. In DNA form, the CDR3 reads TGTGCCAGCAGTTTACGGCGGGCCAACTACGAGCAGTACTTC. As protein: CASSLRRANYEQYF.

This clone was picked up a small number of times. This chain links TRBV19 with TRBJ1-5; no clear D gene. This CDR3 has 14 amino acids. V shed 3 bases and J shed 5 bases, with 11 bases lying between them. CDR1 LNHDA and CDR2 SQIVND come from the germline V gene (reference sequence). The CDR3 DNA follows: TGTGCCAGTAGTATTGGAGAGGAATATCAGCCCCAGCATTTT. Protein product: CASSIGEEYQPQHF.

The chain links TRBV7-6 to TRBJ2-1, with D possibly matching TRBD2 (6 bases). V was cut by 2 bases and J by 4 bases, with 12 bases left in between. CDR3 length: 15 amino acids. Germline CDR1 SGHVS, CDR2 FNYEAQ. The CDR3 DNA reads as TGTGCCAGCAGCTTACTGGGCGGGGAGTACAATGAGCAGTTCTTC. This gives the protein CASSLLGGEYNEQFF.

The V and J genes are TRBV28 and TRBJ2-2, with D tentatively TRBD1 (6 bases). Germline V gene sequence: CDR1 MDHEN, CDR2 SYDVKM. This CDR3 contains 15 residues. Trimming removed 6 bases at V and 8 bases at J, with 19 bases between. The CDR3 loop reads CASSHRTDDSGELFF. Written as DNA, the CDR3 is TGTGCCAGCAGCCATAGGACAGACGATAGTGGGGAGCTGTTTTTT. Filled out from reference TRBV28 and TRBJ2-2, the complete variable domain reads DVKVTQSSRYLVKRTGEKVFLECVQDMDHENMFWYRQDPGLGLRLIYFSYDVKMKEKGDIPEGYSVSREKKERFSLILESASTNQTSMYLCASSHRTDDSGELFFGEGSRLTVL.

This clone was picked up a small number of times. Other nucleotide sequences in the sample specify the same CDR3. The rearrangement uses TRBV19 and TRBJ1-1; the D is unclear. Looked up from germline, CDR1 is LNHDA and CDR2 is SQIVND (reference sequence). The CDR3 loop spans 13 amino acids. The V and J ends lost 1 base and 1 base respectively, with 4 bases between them. CDR3 in amino acids: CASSIGKNTEAFF. The CDR3 DNA reads as TGTGCCAGTAGTATAGGTAAGAACACTGAAGCTTTCTTT. Full variable domain (remainder filled in from reference TRBV19 and TRBJ1-1): DGGITQSPKYLFRKEGQNVTLSCEQNLNHDAMYWYRQDPGQGLRLIYYSQIVNDFQKGDIAEGYSVSREKKESFPLTVTSAQKNPTAFYLCASSIGKNTEAFFGQGTRLTVV.

This chain uses TRBV7-6 with TRBJ1-5; D gene ambiguous. Looked up from germline, CDR1 is SGHVS and CDR2 is FNYEAQ. The germline V and J ends were trimmed by 5 bases and 0 bases, with 8 bases remaining between them. The CDR3 consists of 14 residues. The CDR3 region has the DNA TGTGCCAGCAGCGAAACCTCTAGCAATCAGCCCCAGCATTTT. Protein sequence: CASSETSSNQPQHF.

Concerning this clone: Within the sample, other DNA sequences also encode this same CDR3. The chain is built from TRBV5-6 and TRBJ2-7; D is unresolved. V gave up 0 bases and J gave up 4 bases, with 2 bases separating them. The CDR3 totals 11 residues. The germline V gene has CDR1 SGHDT and CDR2 YYEEEE. CDR3 bases: TGTGCCAGCAGCTTGGGATACGAGCAGTACTTC. Protein product: CASSLGYEQYF. The whole variable domain, filled in from reference TRBV5-6 and TRBJ2-7, reads DAGVTQSPTHLIKTRGQQVTLRCSPKSGHDTVSWYQQALGQGPQFIFQYYEEEERQRGNFPDRFSGHQFPNYSSELNVNALLLGDSALYLCASSLGYEQYFGPGTRLTVT.

The chain has TRBV27 and TRBJ2-2; 8 bases agree with TRBD2. The CDR3 has 15 residues. In germline, CDR1 is MNHEY, CDR2 SMNVEV (reference sequence). The trim removed 5 bases at V and 2 bases at J, leaving 4 bases unmatched. CDR3 amino acids: CASSTLAGNTGELFF. In nucleotides, the CDR3 is TGTGCCAGCAGTACGCTAGCGGGCAACACCGGGGAGCTGTTTTTT.

This sequence joins TRBV4-1 and TRBJ2-7; no reliable D call. Per germline, CDR1 MGHRA and CDR2 YSYEKL. The CDR3 runs 13 residues. The V gene lost 0 bases and the J gene lost 9 bases, with 12 bases spanning the gap. The CDR3 DNA is TGCGCCAGCAGCCAAGATTCCCCCTCCGGGCAGTACTTC. Translating gives CASSQDSPSGQYF.

This chain joins TRBV28 and TRBJ1-1, with TRBD1 as a possible D gene (6 bases). This CDR3 spans 17 amino acids. Trimming shortened V by 5 bases and J by 3 bases, and 22 bases separated the two germline ends. In germline, CDR1 is MDHEN, CDR2 SYDVKM. CDR3 in DNA: TGTGCCAGCAGTGGATATGGATACAGAGGGGGGGACACTGAAGCTTTCTTT. It specifies CASSGYGYRGGDTEAFF.

The chain couples TRBV19 to TRBJ2-7; D possibly corresponds to TRBD2 (5 bases). This CDR3 is 13 amino acids long. Trimming shortened V by 3 bases and J by 4 bases, and 10 bases separated the two germline ends. Germline CDR1 reads LNHDA; CDR2 reads SQIVND (reference sequence). The CDR3 here is CASSMFEGYEQYF. The CDR3 nucleotides are TGTGCCAGTAGTATGTTTGAGGGATACGAGCAGTACTTC.

J is TRBJ2-1 and V is TRBV6-1, with D possibly matching TRBD2 (6 bases). Germline V lookup: CDR1 MNHNS, CDR2 SASEGT. The CDR3 has 14 amino acids. V lost 6 bases to trimming and J lost 8 bases, with 17 bases between them. CDR3 protein: CASSGLSALYEQFF. CDR3 bases: TGTGCCAGCAGCGGACTAAGCGCCTTGTATGAGCAGTTCTTC.

V and J are TRBV2 and TRBJ2-1, with 8 nucleotides matching TRBD2. J gave up 7 bases and V 6 bases, and 17 bases lay outside the gene matches. Germline V gene sequence: CDR1 SNHLY, CDR2 FYNNEI. CDR3 length: 17 amino acids. The CDR3 sequence: CASSVDSGGRYGNEQFF. The CDR3 nucleotides are TGTGCCAGCAGCGTAGACTCTGGCGGGAGGTACGGTAATGAGCAGTTCTTC.

This chain connects TRBV11-2 to TRBJ2-3; 10 nucleotides agree with TRBD2. The CDR3 runs 18 residues. Trimming cost V 7 bases and J 6 bases; bases outside gene matches: 19. CDR1 and CDR2 from the germline V gene are SGHAT and FQNNGV. The CDR3 reads CASTGVRSSGRRGDTQYF. The CDR3 DNA reads as TGTGCCAGCACTGGCGTTCGGAGTAGCGGGAGGAGGGGGGATACGCAGTATTTT.

The V gene is TRBV27, the J gene TRBJ2-5; D possibly corresponds to TRBD2 (6 bases). Trimming took off 7 bases at V and 2 bases at J, with 17 bases between the two ends. This CDR3 has 15 residues. Germline V gene lookup returns CDR1 MNHEY and CDR2 SMNVEV (reference sequence). CDR3 DNA sequence: TGTGCCAGCATGATTCTTTCAGGGACTCAAGAGACCCAGTACTTC. It is translated as CASMILSGTQETQYF.

The chain carries TRBV19 and TRBJ1-1; 9 bases are shared with TRBD1. Germline trimming cut 6 bases from V and 5 bases from J; bases unmatched to any gene: 7. The CDR3 totals 14 residues. Germline CDR1 LNHDA, CDR2 SQIVND (reference sequence). CDR3 residues: CASSPGQGRTEAFF. DNA for the CDR3: TGTGCCAGTAGCCCAGGACAGGGGAGGACTGAAGCTTTCTTT.

This rearrangement joins TRBV18 to TRBJ2-1; D gene uncertain. CDR3 size: 16 residues. The germline V gene has CDR1 KGHSH and CDR2 LQKENI. Trimming took 2 bases from V and 0 from J, leaving 11 bases between them. The CDR3 bases are TGTGCCAGCTCACCAATTGCTAAGAGCTCCTACAATGAGCAGTTCTTC. It is translated as CASSPIAKSSYNEQFF.

The chain uses TRBV10-2 and TRBJ2-2; 10 bases map to TRBD2. Germline-derived CDR1 and CDR2 are WSHSY and SAAADI. The CDR3 is made up of 18 amino acids. V shed 5 bases and J 3 bases; nucleotides not matched to a gene: 12. DNA of the CDR3: TGCGCCAGCAGTATAAGGGAACTAGCGGGAATCTACACCGGGGAGCTGTTTTTT. It yields the protein CASSIRELAGIYTGELFF.

CDR3: CASSFQGGTEAFF. The CDR3 DNA sequence: TGTGCCAGCAGCTTTCAGGGGGGCACTGAAGCTTTCTTT. The V and J genes are TRBV11-3 and TRBJ1-1, with 7 positions matching TRBD1. V lost 3 bases to trimming and J lost 4 bases; unmatched junction nucleotides: 2. CDR1 is SGHNT, CDR2 YENEEA, per germline. The CDR3 totals 13 residues.

The genes are TRBV2 and TRBJ2-7, with 8 bases fitting TRBD1. Germline-derived CDR1 and CDR2 are SNHLY and FYNNEI. CDR3 length: 14 amino acids. V lost 3 bases, J lost 6 bases, and 7 bases stayed unmatched. This CDR3 is CASSDGQGAVEQYF. In nucleotides, the CDR3 is TGTGCCAGCAGTGATGGGCAGGGGGCAGTCGAGCAGTACTTC. The full variable domain, its missing parts supplied by reference TRBV2 and TRBJ2-7, is EPEVTQTPSHQVTQMGQEVILRCVPISNHLYFYWYRQILGQKVEFLVSFYNNEISEKSEIFDDQFSVERPDGSNFTLKIRSTKLEDSAMYFCASSDGQGAVEQYFGPGTRLTVT.

The CDR3, as DNA: TGTGCCATCGCGGGGAAGGAAACTAGCGAGCAAGAGACCCAGTACTTC. Translated, it gives CAIAGKETSEQETQYF. The genes are TRBV10-3 and TRBJ2-5, with TRBD2 matching 7 bases. The CDR3 loop spans 16 amino acids. Losses at the gene ends were 8 bases for V and 2 bases for J; bases not matched to a gene: 14. Germline V gene lookup returns CDR1 ENHRY and CDR2 SYGVKD.

This chain connects TRBV15 to TRBJ2-5; 9 bases align to TRBD2. V trimming: 0 bases; J trimming: 7 bases; junction bases outside the gene matches: 3. Germline values: CDR1 LNHNV, CDR2 YYDKDF (reference sequence). The CDR3 has 14 residues. Here the CDR3 reads CATSRDAGGGTQYF. The DNA for the CDR3 is TGTGCCACCAGCAGAGACGCGGGAGGGGGGACCCAGTACTTC. Full variable domain (missing parts from reference TRBV15 and TRBJ2-5): DAMVIQNPRYQVTQFGKPVTLSCSQTLNHNVMYWYQQKSSQAPKLLFHYYDKDFNNEADTPDNFQSRRPNTSFCFLDIRSPGLGDTAMYLCATSRDAGGGTQYFGPGTRLLVL.

V gene TRBV28 combines with J gene TRBJ2-7; TRBD1 matches at 8 bases. Trimming cost V 5 bases and J 2 bases; bases outside gene matches: 5. The CDR3 is made up of 14 amino acids. Germline lookup yields CDR1 MDHEN and CDR2 SYDVKM. For the CDR3, the DNA is TGTGCCAGCAGTGAAACAGGGGGAACCTACGAGCAGTACTTC. Its translation: CASSETGGTYEQYF.

The J gene is TRBJ1-1, the V gene TRBV4-1; 7 nucleotides match TRBD1. The junction had 11 bases not matched to a gene; V was cut back by 1 base and J by 0 bases. CDR3 length: 18 residues. The germline V gene encodes CDR1 MGHRA and CDR2 YSYEKL. The DNA of the CDR3 is TGCGCCAGCAGCCAAGGCGGGACAGCCATAACCGTGAACACTGAAGCTTTCTTT. This gives the protein CASSQGGTAITVNTEAFF.

This chain connects TRBV7-2 to TRBJ2-7; TRBD2 matches 9 bases. Germline-derived CDR1 and CDR2 are SGHTA and FQGNSA. After removal of 1 base from V and 0 bases from J, the junction contained 1 base not matched to a gene. The CDR3 is 15 amino acids. CDR3 DNA: TGTGCCAGCAGCTTAGTGACTAGCGGCTCCTACGAGCAGTACTTC. Protein sequence: CASSLVTSGSYEQYF. The whole variable domain, filled in from reference TRBV7-2 and TRBJ2-7, reads GAGVSQSPSNKVTEKGKDVELRCDPISGHTALYWYRQSLGQGLEFLIYFQGNSAPDKSGLPSDRFSAERTGGSVSTLTIQRTQQEDSAVYLCASSLVTSGSYEQYFGPGTRLTVT.

The chain links TRBV27 to TRBJ2-7, with 10 bases lining up with TRBD1. This CDR3 spans 16 amino acids. The germline V gene has CDR1 MNHEY and CDR2 SMNVEV (reference sequence). V lost 2 bases and J lost 0; bases outside the gene matches: 4. The CDR3: CASSLRDRGISYEQYF. The CDR3 region has the DNA TGTGCCAGCAGTTTAAGGGACAGGGGAATCTCCTACGAGCAGTACTTC.